The 30 T cell receptor beta chains reported below all come from one sample, sequenced in a study of blood T cell repertoires in COVID-19. Generated by immunoSEQ multiplex PCR, the TCRdb table keeps only in-frame clones and is missing some. The sample lists 150,000 or so clones, 88% occurring once. The sequenced sample consisted of peripheral blood. These receptors came from a man aged 60 to 75 with acute or convalescent COVID-19.

This clone was seen just once. The V call is TRBV11-2, the J call TRBJ1-3; possibly TRBD1 for D (5 bases). V lost 3 bases, J lost 6 bases, and 9 bases lay in between. The CDR3 sequence is 13 residues long. CDR1 SGHAT and CDR2 FQNNGV come from the germline V gene. CDR3 in amino acids: CASSLYRKNTIYF. In nucleotides, the CDR3 is TGTGCCAGCAGCTTGTACAGGAAAAACACCATATATTTT.

The chain has TRBV5-6 and TRBJ2-5, with a tentative D call TRBD1 (6 bases). The germline V and J ends were trimmed by 3 bases and 1 base, with 13 bases remaining between them. The CDR3 is 15 residues long. CDR1 SGHDT and CDR2 YYEEEE come from the germline V gene. CDR3 region: CASSSMPDSQETQYF. The CDR3 DNA reads TGTGCCAGCAGCTCGATGCCGGACAGCCAAGAGACCCAGTACTTC.

V is TRBV5-4 and J is TRBJ1-2; 8 bases map to TRBD1. The CDR3 runs to 17 residues. Germline assignment: CDR1 SGHNT and CDR2 YYREEE (reference sequence). The junction had 14 bases not matched to a gene; V was cut back by 4 bases and J by 3 bases. CDR3 protein: CASSPSQDRAKDYGYTF. Here the CDR3 DNA reads TGTGCCAGCAGCCCCTCACAGGACAGGGCGAAGGACTATGGCTACACCTTC.

The rearrangement uses TRBV7-9 and TRBJ2-7; 7 bases map to TRBD2. The V gene end was trimmed by 0 bases and the J gene end by 5 bases; junction bases not matched to a gene: 7. This CDR3 spans 15 amino acids. Germline values: CDR1 SEHNR, CDR2 FQNEAQ (reference sequence). This chain's CDR3 is CASSLAGGLIDEQYF. The CDR3 DNA is TGTGCCAGCAGCTTAGCGGGGGGGTTGATCGACGAGCAGTACTTC.

The V call is TRBV5-6, the J call TRBJ1-1, with TRBD1 matching 12 bases. The CDR3 is 14 residues long. Trimming removed 4 bases from V and 5 bases from J; junction bases left unmatched: 3. Germline V lookup: CDR1 SGHDT, CDR2 YYEEEE. CDR3 sequence: CASSRDRGRTEAFF. The CDR3 DNA is TGTGCCAGCAGCAGGGACAGGGGGCGTACTGAAGCTTTCTTT.

On this clone itself: Other DNA sequences in this sample translate to the same CDR3. The chain carries TRBV27 and TRBJ1-2; no definite D call. CDR1 and CDR2 from the germline V gene are MNHEY and SMNVEV (reference sequence). The CDR3 has 13 amino acids. Trimming took 3 bases from V and 4 from J, leaving 9 bases between them. The chain's CDR3 is CASSLREGYGYTF. CDR3 in DNA: TGTGCCAGCAGTTTGCGGGAGGGCTATGGCTACACCTTC.

This chain joins TRBV6-5 and TRBJ2-3; 8 bases align to TRBD1. The CDR3 loop spans 14 amino acids. Germline V gene data show CDR1 as MNHEY and CDR2 as SVGAGI. V trimming: 8 bases; J trimming: 4 bases; junction bases outside the gene matches: 8. CDR3 nucleotide sequence: TGTGCCAGCGGTTTGGACAGGGCTTCAGATACGCAGTATTTT. This sequence encodes CASGLDRASDTQYF.

The CDR3 region is CATKQGANTGELFF. The CDR3, as DNA: TGTGCCACAAAACAGGGGGCAAACACCGGGGAGCTGTTTTTT. The chain couples TRBV9 to TRBJ2-2; 9 bases are a match to TRBD1. Trimming removed 9 bases from V and 2 bases from J; junction bases left unmatched: 5. This CDR3 contains 14 residues. Germline values: CDR1 SGDLS, CDR2 YYNGEE.

V gene TRBV5-1 combines with J gene TRBJ2-7; 8 bases map to TRBD1. Germline V CDR1 and CDR2: SGHRS, YFSETQ. The CDR3 is 15 residues long. With 2 bases clipped from V and 5 bases from J, the junction kept 9 bases outside the gene matches. The CDR3: CASSFSGGGTDEQYV. DNA of the CDR3: TGCGCCAGCAGCTTTTCAGGGGGCGGTACGGACGAGCAGTACGTC.

The chain has TRBV30 and TRBJ1-2; no reliable D call. Trimming cost V 0 bases and J 8 bases, with 7 bases left between them. CDR1 is GTSNPN, CDR2 SVGIG, per germline (reference sequence). The CDR3 consists of 11 residues. CDR3 in amino acids: CAWSVPEGYTF. Here the CDR3 DNA reads TGTGCCTGGAGTGTACCGGAGGGCTACACCTTC.

This clone was seen once. The V call is TRBV18, the J call TRBJ1-1; a weak D match, TRBD1 (5 bases). Germline V lookup: CDR1 KGHSH, CDR2 LQKENI. CDR3 length: 17 amino acids. Trimming removed 3 bases from V and 0 bases from J, with 17 bases in between. The CDR3 coding sequence is TGTGCCAGCTCACCGTACATTCAGGGTAGAATGAACACTGAAGCTTTCTTT. Its protein is CASSPYIQGRMNTEAFF.

The chain combines TRBV5-1 with TRBJ2-1; D is unresolved. CDR1 SGHRS and CDR2 YFSETQ come from the germline V gene. Trimming stripped 5 bases from V and 8 bases from J, with 11 bases between. The CDR3 runs 12 residues. This CDR3 is CASSLQWDEQFF. Here the CDR3 DNA reads TGCGCCAGCAGTCTACAGTGGGATGAGCAGTTCTTC.

The chain combines TRBV10-3 with TRBJ1-1; 11 bases are shared with TRBD1. From germline, CDR1 is ENHRY and CDR2 SYGVKD. J gave up 3 bases and V 4 bases, and 4 bases lay outside the gene matches. This CDR3 has 15 residues. CDR3 sequence (DNA): TGTGCCATCAGTGCCGGACAGGGGGCGGACACTGAAGCTTTCTTT. Residues: CAISAGQGADTEAFF.

V gene TRBV18 combines with J gene TRBJ1-3, with TRBD1 as a possible D gene (5 bases). Trimming pared 6 bases from V and 0 bases from J, leaving 12 bases between. Germline-derived CDR1 and CDR2 are KGHSH and LQKENI. The CDR3 has 15 residues. CDR3 sequence (DNA): TGTGCCAGCTCGACATCAGGGTTCTCTGGAAACACCATATATTTT. Translation: CASSTSGFSGNTIYF. Supplemented by reference TRBV18 and TRBJ1-3, the full variable domain reads NAGVMQNPRHLVRRRGQEARLRCSPMKGHSHVYWYRQLPEEGLKFMVYLQKENIIDESGMPKERFSAEFPKEGPSILRIQQVVRGDSAAYFCASSTSGFSGNTIYFGEGSWLTVV.

V usage is TRBV5-1 and J usage is TRBJ1-4; 11 bases line up with TRBD1. Germline trimming cut 0 bases from V and 8 bases from J; bases unmatched to any gene: 3. The CDR3 sequence is 15 residues long. Germline CDR1 is SGHRS and CDR2 is YFSETQ. The CDR3 sequence: CASSLVGQGAEKLFF. CDR3 coding DNA: TGCGCCAGCAGCTTGGTAGGACAGGGGGCAGAAAAACTGTTTTTT.

The V gene is TRBV6-5, the J gene TRBJ2-7, with D perhaps matching TRBD2 (6 bases). The CDR3 has 13 residues. With 7 bases removed from V and 7 bases from J, the gap between germline ends came to 17 bases. From germline, CDR1 is MNHEY and CDR2 SVGAGI. CDR3 protein: CASTVGGGREQYV. The CDR3 bases are TGTGCCAGCACTGTTGGCGGAGGGAGGGAGCAGTACGTC.

V and J are TRBV2 and TRBJ1-1, with unresolved D. Trimming cost V 4 bases and J 1 base, with 10 bases left between them. Germline CDR1 SNHLY, CDR2 FYNNEI. The length of the CDR3 is 14 residues. The CDR3 protein is CASSAEGGNTEAFF. CDR3 in DNA: TGTGCCAGCAGTGCTGAGGGAGGGAACACTGAAGCTTTCTTT.

This clone has a single count. The chain recombines TRBV30 with TRBJ2-5; TRBD1 agrees at 10 bases. Germline CDR1 and CDR2: GTSNPN and SVGIG (reference sequence). V trimming: 2 bases; J trimming: 6 bases; junction bases outside the gene matches: 9. The CDR3 loop spans 15 amino acids. In DNA form, the CDR3 reads TGTGCCTGGAGTAACCGGGACAGGGGATTGAAGACCCAGTACTTC. This codes for CAWSNRDRGLKTQYF.

The chain has TRBV18 and TRBJ2-3; TRBD1 matches 7 bases. Germline CDR1 reads KGHSH; CDR2 reads LQKENI. The CDR3 contains 14 residues. With 3 bases clipped from V and 2 bases from J, the junction kept 2 bases outside the gene matches. CDR3 DNA sequence: TGTGCCAGCTCACCGGGACAGACCACAGATACGCAGTATTTT. The encoded protein is CASSPGQTTDTQYF.

This chain connects TRBV3-1 (or the pseudogene TRBV3-2) to TRBJ2-1; 8 bases are a match to TRBD2. Per germline, CDR1 LGHDT and CDR2 YNNKEL (reference sequence). The junction had 11 bases not matched to a gene; V was cut back by 4 bases and J by 3 bases. This CDR3 region has 17 residues. CDR3 residues: CASSLSGLAAVYNEQFF. The DNA of the CDR3 is TGTGCCAGCAGCCTAAGTGGACTAGCAGCCGTCTACAATGAGCAGTTCTTC.

As DNA, the CDR3 is TGTGCCTCCCCAGGGACAGGGGCCACCGGGGAGCTGTTTTTT. This gives the protein CASPGTGATGELFF. The chain recombines TRBV30 with TRBJ2-2; 10 positions match TRBD1. The length of the CDR3 is 14 residues. Germline V gene lookup returns CDR1 GTSNPN and CDR2 SVGIG (reference sequence). V was pared by 7 bases and J by 4 bases, with 6 bases of the junction left unmatched.

The gene calls are TRBV6-5 and TRBJ1-2; D gene ambiguous. The CDR3 is made up of 14 amino acids. Germline values: CDR1 MNHEY, CDR2 SVGAGI. V shed 6 bases and J shed 2 bases, with 13 bases lying between them. In nucleotides, the CDR3 is TGTGCCAGCAGGATTGCTGGGAGGAACTATGGCTACACCTTC. This encodes CASRIAGRNYGYTF.

The sample holds a few counts of this clone. The rearrangement joins TRBV20-1 to TRBJ1-2; D call uncertain. CDR3 length equals 13 residues. Germline CDR1 is DFQATT and CDR2 is SNEGSKA (reference sequence). V gave up 3 bases and J gave up 7 bases, with 15 bases separating them. The CDR3 DNA is TGCAGTGCTAGTTGGGAGGGCCGGGGTGGCTACACCTTC. Protein: CSASWEGRGGYTF.

The rearrangement joins TRBV27 to TRBJ2-1; D gene unclear. This CDR3 comprises 17 residues. Between the trimmed V and J ends, which lost 2 bases and 0 bases, there was a span of 14 bases. Germline-derived CDR1 and CDR2 are MNHEY and SMNVEV (reference sequence). This CDR3 reads CASSLNGRNSSYNEQFF. CDR3 nucleotide sequence: TGTGCCAGCAGTTTAAACGGCAGGAATAGCTCCTACAATGAGCAGTTCTTC.

The chain carries TRBV7-2 and TRBJ2-1; D is unresolved. V lost 4 bases, J lost 5 bases, and 12 bases lay in between. The CDR3 is made up of 14 amino acids. Germline CDR1 is SGHTA and CDR2 is FQGNSA. CDR3 sequence: CASSSRPLNNEQFF. CDR3 coding DNA: TGTGCCAGCAGCTCTAGGCCCCTAAACAATGAGCAGTTCTTC.

The chain combines TRBV6-2 or TRBV6-3 with TRBJ1-5; 10 positions agree with TRBD1. The CDR3 loop spans 16 amino acids. Germline assignment: CDR1 MNHEY and CDR2 SVGEGT. Germline trimming cut 4 bases from V and 6 bases from J; bases unmatched to any gene: 9. The CDR3 coding sequence is TGTGCCAGCAGTTCCCGGGTGGGACAGGGGTCTCAGCCCCAGCATTTT. Amino acid sequence: CASSSRVGQGSQPQHF.

This rearrangement joins TRBV12-3 or TRBV12-4 to TRBJ1-1; a weak D match, TRBD1 (6 bases). The CDR3 has 12 residues. The V and J ends lost 7 bases and 10 bases respectively, with 16 bases between them. CDR3 sequence reads: CASTLKGGGAFF. As DNA, the CDR3 is TGTGCCAGCACCTTAAAAGGGGGGGGAGCTTTCTTT.

Comment on this clone: This CDR3 is also generated by other DNA sequences in the sample. The chain has TRBV10-2 and TRBJ1-2; TRBD1 is a possible D gene (6 bases). This CDR3 contains 14 residues. V dropped 0 bases and J dropped 2 bases, with 7 bases sitting between them. Germline CDR1 is WSHSY and CDR2 is SAAADI. The CDR3 protein is CASSESTGNYGYTF. As DNA, the CDR3 is TGCGCCAGCAGTGAGTCTACAGGGAACTATGGCTACACCTTC.

This clone was detected only once. The rearrangement links TRBV7-3 to TRBJ1-1, with 9 bases identical to TRBD1. The junction had 3 bases not matched to a gene; V was cut back by 0 bases and J by 1 base. CDR1 SGHTA and CDR2 FQGTGA come from the germline V gene. The CDR3 is 16 amino acids. Here the CDR3 reads CASSLTSDRGNTEAFF. DNA for the CDR3: TGTGCCAGCAGCTTAACGTCGGACAGGGGGAACACTGAAGCTTTCTTT. Combining the CDR3 with reference TRBV7-3 and TRBJ1-1 gives the whole variable domain GAGVSQTPSNKVTEKGKYVELRCDPISGHTALYWYRQSLGQGPEFLIYFQGTGAADDSGLPNDRFFAVRPEGSVSTLKIQRTERGDSAVYLCASSLTSDRGNTEAFFGQGTRLTVV.

The J gene is TRBJ2-1, the V gene TRBV7-9, with a tentative D call TRBD2 (6 bases). Germline assignment: CDR1 SEHNR and CDR2 FQNEAQ (reference sequence). V gave up 5 bases and J gave up 8 bases, with 19 bases separating them. The CDR3 runs 15 residues. CDR3 nucleotides: TGTGCCAGCAGCCGGCTAGCGCTAGAGAGGGATGAGCAGTTCTTC. It specifies CASSRLALERDEQFF. The whole variable domain, filled in from reference TRBV7-9 and TRBJ2-1, reads DTGVSQNPRHKITKRGQNVTFRCDPISEHNRLYWYRQTLGQGPEFLTYFQNEAQLEKSRLLSDRFSAERPKGSFSTLEIQRTEQGDSAMYLCASSRLALERDEQFFGPGTRLTVL.